The 32 T cell receptor beta chains reported below all come from one sample, sequenced in a study of T cell changes during pregnancy in multiple sclerosis (dated by TCRdb to between 2017 and 2020). Library preparation employed the immunoSEQ multiplex PCR assay. In its TCRdb copy, this immuneACCESS table keeps in-frame sequences only and misses some clones. Where compared with another copy, unresolved V genes explain less than half of these, and the others have no known cause. This sample holds some 51,000 clones; about 93% were observed only once. Under 0.55% of the sample is taken by the ten largest. Specimen: CD4+ T cells from peripheral blood mononuclear cells, collected in the first trimester of pregnancy. All receptors derive from a female donor with multiple sclerosis, enrolled in a pregnancy study.

This rearrangement joins TRBV2 to TRBJ1-1, with D maybe TRBD1 (6 bases). Trimming left V 4 bases short and J 4 bases short, with 13 bases between. The CDR3 runs 14 residues. Germline values: CDR1 SNHLY, CDR2 FYNNEI. For the CDR3, the DNA is TGTGCCAGCAGTGGATCCAACAGGGCCACTGAAGCTTTCTTT. This encodes CASSGSNRATEAFF.

This clone was picked up one time. The chain joins TRBV4-1 to TRBJ1-1; 7 bases agree with TRBD1. The CDR3 extends over 15 amino acids. J lost 2 bases, V lost 4 bases, and 7 bases had no gene match. Germline V gives CDR1 MGHRA, CDR2 YSYEKL. The CDR3 loop reads CASSRVDRDNTEAFF. In DNA form, the CDR3 reads TGCGCCAGCAGCCGAGTAGACAGGGATAACACTGAAGCTTTCTTT.

V gene TRBV27 combines with J gene TRBJ1-6, with D unclear. V gave up 2 bases and J gave up 5 bases, with 7 bases separating them. This CDR3 region has 14 residues. The germline gives CDR1 MNHEY, CDR2 SMNVEV (reference sequence). The CDR3 loop is CASSLGQDNSPLHF. CDR3 DNA sequence: TGTGCCAGCAGTTTAGGGCAGGATAATTCACCCCTCCACTTT.

This clone was recorded only once. The chain couples TRBV19 to TRBJ1-1, with TRBD1 identical over 7 bases. Germline CDR1 LNHDA, CDR2 SQIVND (reference sequence). V was clipped by 7 bases and J by 1 base; unmatched bases: 6. The CDR3 runs to 14 residues. The chain's CDR3 is CASKRDSPNTEAFF. DNA of the CDR3: TGTGCCAGTAAGAGGGACAGCCCGAACACTGAAGCTTTCTTT.

The chain joins TRBV5-1 to TRBJ1-2; TRBD1 agrees at 12 bases. The ends lost 4 bases at V and 7 bases at J; junction bases unmatched: 11. The CDR3 has 16 residues. CDR1 SGHRS and CDR2 YFSETQ come from the germline V gene. The CDR3 DNA sequence: TGCGCCAGCAGCCGCAACCTCGGGACAGGGGGCTCTGGCTACACCTTC. As protein: CASSRNLGTGGSGYTF.

The gene calls are TRBV9 and TRBJ2-5, with 10 positions matching TRBD1. After removal of 4 bases from V and 0 bases from J, the junction contained 3 bases not matched to a gene. There are 15 residues in the CDR3. From germline, CDR1 is SGDLS and CDR2 YYNGEE. The CDR3 DNA is TGTGCCAGCAGCCCCGGGACAGGGGACCAAGAGACCCAGTACTTC. Translating it yields CASSPGTGDQETQYF. The variable domain in full, completed from reference TRBV9 and TRBJ2-5, reads DSGVTQTPKHLITATGQRVTLRCSPRSGDLSVYWYQQSLDQGLQFLIQYYNGEERAKGNILERFSAQQFPDLHSELNLSSLELGDSALYFCASSPGTGDQETQYFGPGTRLLVL.

The J gene is TRBJ1-1, the V gene TRBV27, with D perhaps TRBD1 (6 bases). Per germline, CDR1 MNHEY and CDR2 SMNVEV (reference sequence). The CDR3 loop spans 13 amino acids. The germline V and J ends were trimmed by 8 bases and 4 bases, with 14 bases remaining between them. Written as DNA, the CDR3 is TGTGCCAGCCGGGGAGGGGGTGGCACTGAAGCTTTCTTT. Its protein is CASRGGGGTEAFF.

This clone was seen once. This chain links TRBV5-5 with TRBJ2-5; 8 bases are shared with TRBD1. J lost 4 bases, V lost 2 bases, and 4 bases had no gene match. Germline V gene sequence: CDR1 SGHKS, CDR2 YYEKEE (reference sequence). The CDR3 totals 14 residues. DNA for the CDR3: TGTGCCAGCAGCTTAGACAGGGGCCGAGAGACCCAGTACTTC. Its translation is CASSLDRGRETQYF.

V and J are TRBV5-1 and TRBJ1-2, with a tentative D call TRBD1 (5 bases). V was shortened by 4 bases and J by 4 bases, with 11 bases between the two germline ends. The CDR3 spans 13 residues. Germline CDR1 SGHRS, CDR2 YFSETQ. CDR3 DNA: TGCGCCAGCAGCCCCCGGCAGGGCTATGGCTACACCTTC. Protein product: CASSPRQGYGYTF.

The chain carries TRBV2 and TRBJ2-5, with TRBD2 matching 8 bases. Germline V CDR1 and CDR2: SNHLY, FYNNEI. Trimming took 7 bases from V and 5 from J; bases not matched to a gene: 9. The CDR3 runs to 14 residues. CDR3 nucleotides: TGTGCCAGCACACGGACTAGCTCGGGTGAGACCCAGTACTTC. Translated, it gives CASTRTSSGETQYF.

This clone was picked up one time. The CDR3 nucleotides read TGCGCCAGCAGCCAAGTACAAAGCACCGGGGAGCTGTTTTTT. Translation: CASSQVQSTGELFF. The chain is built from TRBV4-1 and TRBJ2-2; D ambiguous. This CDR3 is 14 amino acids long. Trimming removed 1 base at V and 4 bases at J, with 7 bases between. Per germline, CDR1 MGHRA and CDR2 YSYEKL.

In DNA form, the CDR3 reads TGTGCCAGCCACCCTCGACCCGGGACAGTACAAGAGACCCAGTACTTC. Its translation is CASHPRPGTVQETQYF. This chain uses TRBV5-4 with TRBJ2-5, with TRBD1 matching over 7 bases. Germline CDR1 is SGHNT and CDR2 is YYREEE (reference sequence). V was pared by 7 bases and J by 2 bases, with 14 bases of the junction left unmatched. This CDR3 has 16 amino acids.

This clone was picked up a small number of times. The chain links TRBV5-8 to TRBJ1-5; D remains ambiguous. This CDR3 spans 15 amino acids. Between the trimmed V and J ends, which lost 4 bases and 3 bases, there was a span of 14 bases. Germline V CDR1 and CDR2: SGHTS, YDEGEE. In DNA, the CDR3 is TGTGCCAGCAGCCCCGGTCGGTCCCCCAATCAGCCCCAGCATTTT. Its protein product is CASSPGRSPNQPQHF.

The chain is built from TRBV19 and TRBJ2-5; a possible D gene is TRBD2 (6 bases). CDR3 length equals 14 residues. Trimming cost V 0 bases and J 2 bases, with 7 bases left between them. Germline V gene sequence: CDR1 LNHDA, CDR2 SQIVND (reference sequence). The CDR3 DNA reads as TGTGCCAGTAGTATAGAGCGGGGACAAGAGACCCAGTACTTC. Translating gives CASSIERGQETQYF.

The chain has TRBV2 and TRBJ1-2; D uncertain. Per germline, CDR1 SNHLY and CDR2 FYNNEI. There are 12 residues in the CDR3. V was cut by 4 bases and J by 4 bases, with 7 bases left in between. For the CDR3, the DNA is TGTGCCAGCAGTGGACACTTCTATGGCTACACCTTC. Protein product: CASSGHFYGYTF. Drawing the rest from reference TRBV2 and TRBJ1-2, the complete variable domain is EPEVTQTPSHQVTQMGQEVILRCVPISNHLYFYWYRQILGQKVEFLVSFYNNEISEKSEIFDDQFSVERPDGSNFTLKIRSTKLEDSAMYFCASSGHFYGYTFGSGTRLTVV.

The rearrangement joins TRBV6-4 to TRBJ2-1; tentative D call: TRBD1 (6 bases). The CDR3 length is 13 residues. Trimming took off 5 bases at V and 9 bases at J, with 14 bases between the two ends. CDR1 is MRHNA, CDR2 SNTAGT, per germline. CDR3 in DNA: TGTGCCAGCAGTAGGGGGAACGAGGGTGAGCAGTTCTTC. Encoded protein: CASSRGNEGEQFF.

The gene calls are TRBV2 and TRBJ2-3, with 10 positions matching TRBD1. This CDR3 has 15 amino acids. Germline CDR1 is SNHLY and CDR2 is FYNNEI. After removal of 8 bases from V and 3 bases from J, the junction contained 8 bases not matched to a gene. CDR3 coding DNA: TGTGCCAGCCATGGGACAGGGGTGGATACAGATACGCAGTATTTT. Translating gives CASHGTGVDTDTQYF.

The chain joins TRBV5-4 to TRBJ2-1; a possible D gene is TRBD2 (5 bases). The V end was cut by 2 bases, the J end by 6 bases, with 15 bases between. The CDR3 runs 15 residues. The V gene's germline CDR1 is SGHNT and CDR2 YYREEE (reference sequence). For the CDR3, the DNA is TGTGCCAGCAGCTTCTCTAGCTCATTGGCCAATGAGCAGTTCTTC. Protein product: CASSFSSSLANEQFF. Combining the CDR3 with reference TRBV5-4 and TRBJ2-1 gives the whole variable domain ETGVTQSPTHLIKTRGQQVTLRCSSQSGHNTVSWYQQALGQGPQFIFQYYREEENGRGNFPPRFSGLQFPNYSSELNVNALELDDSALYLCASSFSSSLANEQFFGPGTRLTVL.

The chain uses TRBV15 and TRBJ2-5, with 7 bases lining up with TRBD1. With V trimmed by 9 bases and J by 4 bases, 8 bases remained unmatched. The CDR3 has 13 amino acids. The germline V gene has CDR1 LNHNV and CDR2 YYDKDF (reference sequence). CDR3: CATRTGAGETQYF. DNA for the CDR3: TGTGCCACGCGAACAGGGGCGGGAGAGACCCAGTACTTC.

This clone was detected once. V is TRBV15 and J is TRBJ2-3; 10 bases agree with TRBD2. The germline gives CDR1 LNHNV, CDR2 YYDKDF (reference sequence). The CDR3 has 18 residues. The V and J ends lost 1 base and 2 bases, in that order; junction bases with no gene match: 9. Written as DNA, the CDR3 is TGTGCCACCAGCAGAGGAGTTAGTAGCGGGGGGCCCACAGATACGCAGTATTTT. Amino acid sequence: CATSRGVSSGGPTDTQYF.

In this sample, this clone turned up a few times. The rearrangement uses TRBV4-1 and TRBJ2-2; weak D call: TRBD2 (6 bases). The CDR3 spans 16 residues. Trimming took 5 bases from V and 2 from J, leaving 15 bases between them. Germline loops: CDR1 MGHRA, CDR2 YSYEKL. The CDR3 region has the DNA TGCGCCAGCAGCTCCTATGGAGGGGTTAACACCGGGGAGCTGTTTTTT. It translates to CASSSYGGVNTGELFF.

The chain employs TRBV23-1 and TRBJ2-5; 11 positions agree with TRBD1. TRBV23-1 qualifies as an ORF whose function is uncertain. The J segment lost 2 bases and the V segment lost 4 bases, leaving 6 bases of the junction unmatched. The CDR3 covers 16 residues. CDR3 nucleotides: TGCGCCAGCAGTCGTGCGGACAGGGGGCCGCAAGAGACCCAGTACTTC. Amino acid sequence: CASSRADRGPQETQYF.

The rearrangement joins TRBV14 to TRBJ2-7; tentative D call: TRBD2 (7 bases). Germline-derived CDR1 and CDR2 are SGHDN and FVKESK. Trimming took 3 bases from V and 6 from J, leaving 21 bases between them. The CDR3 length is 16 residues. The CDR3 region is CASSQRTGTKGGEQYF. The CDR3 DNA sequence: TGTGCCAGCAGCCAGCGGACTGGGACTAAGGGGGGCGAGCAGTACTTC.

The genes are TRBV27 and TRBJ2-7, with 8 bases fitting TRBD1. Trimming at V came to 2 bases and at J to 3 bases, leaving 6 bases not matched to a gene. The CDR3 is 15 residues long. Germline V gene lookup returns CDR1 MNHEY and CDR2 SMNVEV (reference sequence). The DNA of the CDR3 is TGTGCCAGCAGTTTACCGGGACAGGCCGTCTACGAGCAGTACTTC. Its translation: CASSLPGQAVYEQYF.

V and J are TRBV5-1 and TRBJ1-3; D is undetermined. The germline V and J ends were trimmed by 0 bases and 1 base, with 5 bases remaining between them. The germline gives CDR1 SGHRS, CDR2 YFSETQ. The CDR3 loop spans 14 amino acids. This CDR3 is CASSLGVSGNTIYF. Written as DNA, the CDR3 is TGCGCCAGCAGCTTGGGAGTTTCTGGAAACACCATATATTTT.

The rearrangement uses TRBV19 and TRBJ2-3, with TRBD1 matching over 11 bases. V shed 3 bases, J shed 2 bases, and the junction held 7 bases outside the gene matches. The CDR3 has 17 residues. Germline loops: CDR1 LNHDA, CDR2 SQIVND (reference sequence). The CDR3, as DNA: TGTGCCAGTAGTATCCGGACAGGGGGCATACTCACAGATACGCAGTATTTT. Its protein is CASSIRTGGILTDTQYF. The full variable domain, rest sourced from reference TRBV19 and TRBJ2-3, is DGGITQSPKYLFRKEGQNVTLSCEQNLNHDAMYWYRQDPGQGLRLIYYSQIVNDFQKGDIAEGYSVSREKKESFPLTVTSAQKNPTAFYLCASSIRTGGILTDTQYFGPGTRLTVL.

This chain connects TRBV9 to TRBJ1-4; possibly TRBD1 for D (6 bases). Looked up from germline, CDR1 is SGDLS and CDR2 is YYNGEE. The CDR3 loop spans 14 amino acids. Trimming cost V 4 bases and J 8 bases, with 15 bases left between them. The chain's CDR3 is CASSPDRHEEKLFF. The CDR3 DNA is TGTGCCAGCAGCCCAGACAGGCATGAGGAAAAACTGTTTTTT.

The DNA for the CDR3 is TGTGCCAGCAGTTATCGTCGACTAGCGGGGGGGGACAATGAGCAGTTCTTC. Protein sequence: CASSYRRLAGGDNEQFF. The genes are TRBV2 and TRBJ2-1; the match to TRBD2 covers 14 bases. V trimming: 5 bases; J trimming: 5 bases; junction bases outside the gene matches: 8. The CDR3 contains 17 residues. CDR1 and CDR2 from the germline V gene are SNHLY and FYNNEI.

V is TRBV25-1 and J is TRBJ1-6; TRBD1 agrees at 7 bases. V lost 4 bases and J lost 3; bases outside the gene matches: 6. The germline V gene has CDR1 MGHDK and CDR2 SYGVNS. CDR3 length: 16 residues. This chain's CDR3 is CASSVHRGGYNSPLHF. CDR3 sequence (DNA): TGTGCCAGCAGTGTTCACAGGGGTGGCTATAATTCACCCCTCCACTTT.

CDR3 coding DNA: TGTGCCAGCAGTTACTCAGGACTAACCTCCTACGAGCAGTACTTC. Translating it yields CASSYSGLTSYEQYF. The chain is built from TRBV6-5 and TRBJ2-7; D is possibly TRBD2 (6 bases). Germline CDR1 MNHEY, CDR2 SVGAGI. The CDR3 has 15 amino acids. Trimming cost V 0 bases and J 0 bases, with 9 bases left between them.

V and J are TRBV11-3 and TRBJ1-1, with D possibly matching TRBD1 (5 bases). Looked up from germline, CDR1 is SGHNT and CDR2 is YENEEA. The CDR3 runs to 12 residues. V lost 5 bases and J 8 bases, leaving 12 bases between the germline ends. The CDR3 bases are TGTGCCAGCAGCCCCCGCGGGGGGGAAGCTTTCTTT. It yields the protein CASSPRGGEAFF.

The chain links TRBV10-1 to TRBJ2-7; 8 bases are a match to TRBD1. From germline, CDR1 is WNHNN and CDR2 SYGVQD (reference sequence). The CDR3 has 13 amino acids. V shed 6 bases and J 5 bases; nucleotides not matched to a gene: 6. The CDR3 sequence: CASSWTGRDEQYF. The CDR3 region has the DNA TGCGCCAGCAGCTGGACAGGGCGGGACGAGCAGTACTTC.